What follows are 32 T cell receptor beta chains derived from one specimen sequenced in a study of cytomegalovirus exposure and HLA in healthy donors. The PCR employed 60 Vbeta primers together with 13 Jbeta primers. The method was immunoSEQ multiplex PCR; TCRdb's version includes in-frame clones alone and lacks a portion of them. The sample has approximately 130,000 clones; 60% to 85% are singletons. Sequencing was performed on PBMCs. The receptors shown here come from a woman aged 40 to 50 in good health and CMV-seronegative.

The chain combines TRBV29-1 with TRBJ2-5; 14 bases line up with TRBD2. Germline CDR1 reads SQVTM; CDR2 reads ANQGSEA. This CDR3 region has 15 residues. After removal of 7 bases from V and 1 base from J, the junction contained 5 bases not matched to a gene. The CDR3 coding sequence is TGCAGCGCGGGACTAGCGGGGGACCTCCAAGAGACCCAGTACTTC. This codes for CSAGLAGDLQETQYF.

This clone has just one count. The chain has TRBV6-1 and TRBJ1-2; D is perhaps TRBD1 (5 bases). Germline loops: CDR1 MNHNS, CDR2 SASEGT. V lost 6 bases to trimming and J lost 4 bases, with 12 bases between them. This CDR3 has 13 residues. In DNA form, the CDR3 reads TGTGCCAGCAGGATGACAGCCGGCTATGGCTACACCTTC. It translates to CASRMTAGYGYTF.

DNA for the CDR3: TGTGCCAGCAGTGAAGCGCGGGGACGGATCTCTGGGGCCAACGTCCTGACTTTC. Protein sequence: CASSEARGRISGANVLTF. The rearrangement uses TRBV6-1 and TRBJ2-6; perhaps TRBD2 as D (6 bases). The CDR3 consists of 18 residues. With 0 bases removed from V and 0 bases from J, the gap between germline ends came to 12 bases. Germline CDR1 MNHNS, CDR2 SASEGT.

The chain carries TRBV5-1 and TRBJ2-3; weak D call: TRBD2 (5 bases). Trimming pared 0 bases from V and 6 bases from J, leaving 11 bases between. This CDR3 contains 14 residues. CDR1 is SGHRS and CDR2 is YFSETQ in the germline V gene. In nucleotides, the CDR3 is TGCGCCAGCAGCTTGGTGGGAGAGATGGATACGCAGTATTTT. Translation gives CASSLVGEMDTQYF.

The chain uses TRBV5-8 and TRBJ1-5; no reliable D call. The CDR3 sequence is 13 residues long. The V end was cut by 1 base, the J end by 5 bases, with 7 bases between. Germline lookup yields CDR1 SGHTS and CDR2 YDEGEE. CDR3 DNA sequence: TGTGCCAGCAGCTTGACAGTCTATCAGCCCCAGCATTTT. Translated: CASSLTVYQPQHF.

The chain joins TRBV29-1 to TRBJ1-1; tentatively, D is TRBD1 (5 bases). Per the germline V gene, CDR1 is SQVTM and CDR2 is ANQGSEA. The CDR3 contains 15 residues. V was clipped by 3 bases and J by 0 bases, with 14 bases between them. Here the CDR3 reads CSVEGPQVMNTEAFF. The CDR3 nucleotides are TGCAGCGTTGAGGGGCCGCAGGTGATGAACACTGAAGCTTTCTTT.

This clone was seen a handful of times. V is TRBV4-3 and J is TRBJ1-1; D is uncertain. The germline V gene encodes CDR1 LGHNA and CDR2 YSLEER. The CDR3 runs 14 residues. V lost 1 base and J 0 bases, leaving 6 bases between the germline ends. The CDR3 here is CASSQGYMNTEAFF. The CDR3 coding sequence is TGCGCCAGCAGCCAAGGCTATATGAACACTGAAGCTTTCTTT.

The chain carries TRBV11-2 and TRBJ2-1, with D unresolved. The germline CDR1 and CDR2 sequences are SGHAT and FQNNGV. Trimming stripped 2 bases from V and 9 bases from J, with 8 bases between. This CDR3 comprises 12 residues. In DNA form, the CDR3 reads TGTGCCAGCAGCTTATTGTCGCGTGAGCAGTTCTTC. It specifies CASSLLSREQFF. Based on the CDR3 plus reference TRBV11-2 and TRBJ2-1, the full variable domain is EAGVAQSPRYKIIEKRQSVAFWCNPISGHATLYWYQQILGQGPKLLIQFQNNGVVDDSQLPKDRFSAERLKGVDSTLKIQPAKLEDSAVYLCASSLLSREQFFGPGTRLTVL.

This clone was found a few times. This chain connects TRBV6-5 to TRBJ2-7; 7 bases are a match to TRBD1. With 5 bases clipped from V and 2 bases from J, the junction kept 6 bases outside the gene matches. CDR1 and CDR2 (germline): MNHEY, SVGAGI. The CDR3 has 14 amino acids. CDR3 sequence (DNA): TGTGCCAGCAGTACGGACAGGCCCCCCTACGAGCAGTACTTC. Its protein is CASSTDRPPYEQYF.

This chain uses TRBV30 with TRBJ1-6, with 9 bases fitting TRBD1. This CDR3 spans 14 amino acids. Germline V gene sequence: CDR1 GTSNPN, CDR2 SVGIG (reference sequence). V lost 2 bases and J lost 9; bases outside the gene matches: 5. Here the CDR3 DNA reads TGTGCCTGGAGTCGGGGACAGGGATTTTCACCCCTCCACTTT. Protein sequence: CAWSRGQGFSPLHF. The full variable domain, rest sourced from reference TRBV30 and TRBJ1-6, is SQTIHQWPATLVQPVGSPLSLECTVEGTSNPNLYWYRQAAGRGLQLLFYSVGIGQISSEVPQNLSASRPQDRQFILSSKKLLLSDSGFYLCAWSRGQGFSPLHFGNGTRLTVT.

V gene TRBV27 combines with J gene TRBJ2-7; maybe TRBD1 (5 bases). CDR1 and CDR2 (germline): MNHEY, SMNVEV (reference sequence). Trimming removed 3 bases from V and 3 bases from J, with 9 bases in between. The CDR3 is 13 residues long. Here the CDR3 reads CASSFQGFYEQYF. The CDR3 nucleotides read TGTGCCAGCAGTTTTCAGGGTTTCTACGAGCAGTACTTC.

Note on this clone: One junction end does not reproduce the germline sequence, and a read error may be involved. DNA of the CDR3: TGTTCCAGCAGCTTAGGGAGCTATGGCTACACCTTC. Residues: CSSSLGSYGYTF. The V gene is TRBV7-9, the J gene TRBJ1-2, with D unclear. The CDR3 consists of 12 residues. Germline-derived CDR1 and CDR2 are SEHNR and FQNEAQ (reference sequence).

This chain connects TRBV7-2 to TRBJ1-3; D may be TRBD1 (6 bases). The CDR3 is 12 residues long. With 4 bases removed from V and 16 bases from J, the gap between germline ends came to 17 bases. Germline-derived CDR1 and CDR2 are SGHTA and FQGNSA. Here the CDR3 reads CASSSHFTGYYF. DNA for the CDR3: TGTGCCAGCAGCTCCCACTTTACAGGGTATTATTTT.

The chain joins TRBV4-2 to TRBJ2-3, with a tentative D call TRBD2 (7 bases). Between the trimmed V and J ends, which lost 0 bases and 2 bases, there was a span of 15 bases. The germline CDR1 and CDR2 sequences are LGHNA and YNFKEQ. This CDR3 has 17 amino acids. In DNA, the CDR3 is TGTGCCAGCAGCCAAGATCTGGCGGGGGCGTACACAGATACGCAGTATTTT. Translation: CASSQDLAGAYTDTQYF.

The chain is built from TRBV5-4 and TRBJ1-2, with 11 bases matching TRBD1. CDR3 length: 14 residues. Germline V lookup: CDR1 SGHNT, CDR2 YYREEE (reference sequence). After removal of 4 bases from V and 7 bases from J, the junction contained 6 bases not matched to a gene. The CDR3, as DNA: TGTGCCAGCAGCGTGGACAGGGGGCGCGGTGGCTACACCTTC. Protein product: CASSVDRGRGGYTF.

The chain has TRBV7-6 and TRBJ2-6; D uncertain. Germline assignment: CDR1 SGHVS and CDR2 FNYEAQ. CDR3 length equals 14 residues. Between the trimmed V and J ends, which lost 5 bases and 8 bases, there was a span of 13 bases. In DNA form, the CDR3 reads TGTGCCAGCAGCCCTAGTCCCAACCCCAACGTCCTGACTTTC. Its translation is CASSPSPNPNVLTF.

The chain couples TRBV5-6 to TRBJ1-4, with 7 bases fitting TRBD1. This CDR3 spans 14 amino acids. J was trimmed by 5 bases and V by 6 bases; bases with no gene match: 7. Germline loops: CDR1 SGHDT, CDR2 YYEEEE. The CDR3 spells CASNPGTVNEKLFF. Here the CDR3 DNA reads TGTGCCAGCAACCCTGGGACAGTCAATGAAAAACTGTTTTTT. The whole variable domain, filled in from reference TRBV5-6 and TRBJ1-4, reads DAGVTQSPTHLIKTRGQQVTLRCSPKSGHDTVSWYQQALGQGPQFIFQYYEEEERQRGNFPDRFSGHQFPNYSSELNVNALLLGDSALYLCASNPGTVNEKLFFGSGTQLSVL.

The gene calls are TRBV19 and TRBJ1-4, with 7 bases identical to TRBD1. V gave up 4 bases and J gave up 6 bases; unmatched junction bases: 8. The germline V gene has CDR1 LNHDA and CDR2 SQIVND (reference sequence). This CDR3 is 15 amino acids long. The CDR3 protein is CASSTPGGHDEKLFF. The CDR3 region has the DNA TGTGCCAGTAGTACCCCAGGGGGGCACGATGAAAAACTGTTTTTT.

This clone was recorded once. The rearrangement links TRBV7-9 to TRBJ1-4; D possibly corresponds to TRBD1 (5 bases). This CDR3 is built from 15 residues. The germline CDR1 and CDR2 sequences are SEHNR and FQNEAQ (reference sequence). Trimming removed 5 bases at V and 8 bases at J, with 18 bases between. The CDR3 nucleotides read TGTGCCAGCAGCGGAACCCAGGGCCTGGGGGAAAAACTGTTTTTT. Its protein is CASSGTQGLGEKLFF.

Points on this clone: The junction departs from germline at one end; a sequencing error may be responsible. The gene calls are TRBV7-9 and TRBJ2-7; D gene unclear. The CDR3 totals 12 residues. CDR1 SEHNR and CDR2 FQNEAQ come from the germline V gene (reference sequence). For the CDR3, the DNA is TGTTCCAGCAGAGACGACACATACGAGCAGTACTTC. Translated, it gives CSSRDDTYEQYF. Full variable domain (rest looked up from reference TRBV7-9 and TRBJ2-7): DTGVSQNPRHKITKRGQNVTFRCDPISEHNRLYWYRQTLGQGPEFLTYFQNEAQLEKSRLLSDRFSAERPKGSFSTLEIQRTEQGDSAMYLCSSRDDTYEQYFGPGTRLTVT.

The gene calls are TRBV27 and TRBJ1-5; a weak D match, TRBD1 (6 bases). In germline, CDR1 is MNHEY, CDR2 SMNVEV (reference sequence). Between the trimmed V and J ends, which lost 3 bases and 5 bases, there was a span of 11 bases. The CDR3 extends over 14 amino acids. CDR3 sequence: CASSFSGGYQPQHF. CDR3 DNA sequence: TGTGCCAGCAGTTTCTCTGGGGGCTATCAGCCCCAGCATTTT.

This rearrangement joins TRBV6-5 to TRBJ2-2; 7 bases align to TRBD2. Germline lookup yields CDR1 MNHEY and CDR2 SVGAGI. The CDR3 has 16 amino acids. The V and J ends lost 2 bases and 6 bases, in that order; junction bases with no gene match: 9. The CDR3 DNA reads as TGTGCCAGCAGTTACGGTCTAGCGGCAAGGTCCGGGGAGCTGTTTTTT. Protein: CASSYGLAARSGELFF.

The chain recombines TRBV30 with TRBJ2-3; a possible D gene is TRBD1 (6 bases). Germline values: CDR1 GTSNPN, CDR2 SVGIG (reference sequence). V lost 5 bases and J lost 1, with 19 bases in between. The CDR3 loop spans 16 amino acids. In nucleotides, the CDR3 is TGTGCCTGGCAAATCAGGGCAGGGGTACGCACAGATACGCAGTATTTT. Protein product: CAWQIRAGVRTDTQYF.

The chain couples TRBV6-5 to TRBJ1-2, with D perhaps matching TRBD1 (6 bases). Between the trimmed V and J ends, which lost 6 bases and 8 bases, there was a span of 19 bases. Germline V gives CDR1 MNHEY, CDR2 SVGAGI. CDR3 size: 14 residues. In nucleotides, the CDR3 is TGTGCCAGCAGATACGGAGGGGGGGCGCGGGGCTACACCTTC. It codes for CASRYGGGARGYTF.

The chain joins TRBV7-9 to TRBJ2-5, with D perhaps TRBD2 (6 bases). V was cut by 4 bases and J by 7 bases, with 13 bases left in between. Germline V lookup: CDR1 SEHNR, CDR2 FQNEAQ (reference sequence). This CDR3 contains 13 residues. The CDR3 nucleotides read TGTGCCAGCAGCTCCGGGGGAGTCGGGACCCAGTACTTC. This translates into CASSSGGVGTQYF. Variable domain in full (rest from reference TRBV7-9 and TRBJ2-5): DTGVSQNPRHKITKRGQNVTFRCDPISEHNRLYWYRQTLGQGPEFLTYFQNEAQLEKSRLLSDRFSAERPKGSFSTLEIQRTEQGDSAMYLCASSSGGVGTQYFGPGTRLLVL.

The rearrangement joins TRBV7-9 to TRBJ2-3, with D perhaps matching TRBD2 (6 bases). V was pared by 7 bases and J by 2 bases, with 16 bases between. CDR1 SEHNR and CDR2 FQNEAQ come from the germline V gene (reference sequence). This CDR3 comprises 15 residues. Written as DNA, the CDR3 is TGTGCCAGCAAGGACCGGGGAGGCTTCACAGATACGCAGTATTTT. It codes for CASKDRGGFTDTQYF. Together with reference TRBV7-9 and TRBJ2-3, the CDR3 gives the full variable domain: DTGVSQNPRHKITKRGQNVTFRCDPISEHNRLYWYRQTLGQGPEFLTYFQNEAQLEKSRLLSDRFSAERPKGSFSTLEIQRTEQGDSAMYLCASKDRGGFTDTQYFGPGTRLTVL.

The chain carries TRBV9 and TRBJ2-1; D may be TRBD1 (6 bases). This CDR3 contains 15 residues. V lost 1 base to trimming and J lost 0 bases, with 8 bases between them. In germline, CDR1 is SGDLS, CDR2 YYNGEE. CDR3 region: CASSVTGTSYNEQFF. CDR3 sequence (DNA): TGTGCCAGCAGCGTAACAGGGACCTCCTACAATGAGCAGTTCTTC.

The chain is built from TRBV4-3 and TRBJ1-6; D is perhaps TRBD1 (6 bases). Germline CDR1 is LGHNA and CDR2 is YSLEER. The CDR3 is made up of 17 amino acids. Trimming took 3 bases from V and 7 from J, leaving 19 bases between them. The CDR3 nucleotides read TGCGCCAGCAGCCAGGGAATCAACAGGGTACAGAATTCACCCCTCCACTTT. This translates into CASSQGINRVQNSPLHF.

This chain uses TRBV18 with TRBJ1-2, with TRBD1 as a possible D gene (5 bases). The CDR3 sequence is 17 residues long. Trimming removed 3 bases from V and 5 bases from J, with 22 bases in between. Per the germline V gene, CDR1 is KGHSH and CDR2 is LQKENI. CDR3 sequence: CASSPEKMDMLLYGYTF. As DNA, the CDR3 is TGTGCCAGCTCACCCGAAAAGATGGACATGCTCTTATATGGCTACACCTTC.

J is TRBJ1-4 and V is TRBV28; unclear D gene. The germline V gene has CDR1 MDHEN and CDR2 SYDVKM. The CDR3 spans 15 residues. The germline V and J ends were trimmed by 5 bases and 4 bases, with 14 bases remaining between them. CDR3 in DNA: TGTGCCAGCAGTCTTGAGGTGTTGGGTAATGAAAAACTGTTTTTT. Its protein product is CASSLEVLGNEKLFF.

CDR3 sequence: CASSLALTRSGEQFF. The CDR3 DNA follows: TGTGCCAGCAGCTTGGCCTTGACTAGGTCAGGTGAGCAGTTCTTC. J is TRBJ2-1 and V is TRBV5-4; D might be TRBD2 (6 bases). CDR3 length equals 15 residues. The ends were cut back, 0 bases at V and 9 bases at J, with 16 bases in the middle. Per the germline V gene, CDR1 is SGHNT and CDR2 is YYREEE (reference sequence).

The chain combines TRBV7-9 with TRBJ2-5; D perhaps matches TRBD2 (6 bases). Germline V gives CDR1 SEHNR, CDR2 FQNEAQ (reference sequence). The length of the CDR3 is 14 residues. V lost 4 bases and J lost 2, with 11 bases in between. DNA of the CDR3: TGTGCCAGCAGCTGGAGGGCCGAGCAAGAGACCCAGTACTTC. It is translated as CASSWRAEQETQYF.